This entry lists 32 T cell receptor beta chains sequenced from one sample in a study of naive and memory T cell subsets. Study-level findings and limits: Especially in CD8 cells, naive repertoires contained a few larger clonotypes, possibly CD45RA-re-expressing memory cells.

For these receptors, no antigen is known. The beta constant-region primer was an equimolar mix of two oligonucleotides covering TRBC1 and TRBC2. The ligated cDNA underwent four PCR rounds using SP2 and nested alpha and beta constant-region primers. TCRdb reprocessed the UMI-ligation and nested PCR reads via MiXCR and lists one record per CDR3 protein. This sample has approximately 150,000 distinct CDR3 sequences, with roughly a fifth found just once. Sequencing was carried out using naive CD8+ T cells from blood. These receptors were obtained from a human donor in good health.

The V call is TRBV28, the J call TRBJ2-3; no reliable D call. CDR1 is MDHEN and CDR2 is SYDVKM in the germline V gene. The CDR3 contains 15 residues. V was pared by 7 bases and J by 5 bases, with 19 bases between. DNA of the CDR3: TGTGCCAGCAATCTATTATTGGGCGCCAGAGATACGCAGTATTTT. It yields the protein CASNLLLGARDTQYF.

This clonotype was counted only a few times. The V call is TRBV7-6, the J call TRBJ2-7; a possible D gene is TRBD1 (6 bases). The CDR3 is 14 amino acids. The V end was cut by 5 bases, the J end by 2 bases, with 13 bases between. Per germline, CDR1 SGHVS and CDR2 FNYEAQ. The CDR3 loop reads CASSAGAGAYEQYF. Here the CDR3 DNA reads TGTGCCAGCAGCGCAGGGGCCGGGGCCTACGAGCAGTACTTC.

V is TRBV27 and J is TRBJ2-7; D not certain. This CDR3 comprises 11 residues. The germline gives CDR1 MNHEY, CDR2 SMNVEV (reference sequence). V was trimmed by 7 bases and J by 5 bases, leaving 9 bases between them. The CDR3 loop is CASTWAHEQYF. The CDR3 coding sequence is TGTGCCAGCACCTGGGCCCACGAGCAGTACTTC.

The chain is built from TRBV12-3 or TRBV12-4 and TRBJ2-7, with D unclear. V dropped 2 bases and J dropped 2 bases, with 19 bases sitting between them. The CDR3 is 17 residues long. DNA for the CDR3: TGTGCCAGCAGTTTATACCCGAGAGGCAACTCACCCTACGAGCAGTACTTC. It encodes CASSLYPRGNSPYEQYF.

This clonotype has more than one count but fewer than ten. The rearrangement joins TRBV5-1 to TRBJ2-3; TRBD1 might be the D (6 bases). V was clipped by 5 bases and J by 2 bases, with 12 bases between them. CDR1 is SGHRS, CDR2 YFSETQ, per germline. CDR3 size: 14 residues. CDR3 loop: CASRLQGLTDTQYF. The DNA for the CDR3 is TGCGCCAGCAGGTTACAGGGTCTCACAGATACGCAGTATTTT.

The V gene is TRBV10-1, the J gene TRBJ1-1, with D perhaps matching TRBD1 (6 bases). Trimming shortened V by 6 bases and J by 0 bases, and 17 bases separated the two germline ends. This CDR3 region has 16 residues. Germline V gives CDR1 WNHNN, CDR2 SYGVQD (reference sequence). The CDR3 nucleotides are TGCGCCAGCAGAGTTTTTTTAGGGGGAATGAACACTGAAGCTTTCTTT. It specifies CASRVFLGGMNTEAFF.

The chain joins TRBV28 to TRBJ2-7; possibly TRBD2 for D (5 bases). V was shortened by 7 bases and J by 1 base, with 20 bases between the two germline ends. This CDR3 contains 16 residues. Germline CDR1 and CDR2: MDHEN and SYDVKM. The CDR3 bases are TGTGCCAGCACCAAATCGAGGAGGACTTTATCCTACGAGCAGTACTTC. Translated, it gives CASTKSRRTLSYEQYF.

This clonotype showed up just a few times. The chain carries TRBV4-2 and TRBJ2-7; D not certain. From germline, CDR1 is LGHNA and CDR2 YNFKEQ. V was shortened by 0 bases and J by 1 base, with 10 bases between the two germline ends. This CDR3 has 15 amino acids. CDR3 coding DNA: TGTGCCAGCAGCCAAGATGGGTCCTTATCCTACGAGCAGTACTTC. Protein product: CASSQDGSLSYEQYF.

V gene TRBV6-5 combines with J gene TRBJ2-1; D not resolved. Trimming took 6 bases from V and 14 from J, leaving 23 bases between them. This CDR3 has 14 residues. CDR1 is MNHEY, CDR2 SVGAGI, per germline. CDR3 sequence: CASSRSALVPEEFF. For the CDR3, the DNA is TGTGCCAGCAGCCGATCAGCGTTGGTGCCCGAGGAGTTCTTC.

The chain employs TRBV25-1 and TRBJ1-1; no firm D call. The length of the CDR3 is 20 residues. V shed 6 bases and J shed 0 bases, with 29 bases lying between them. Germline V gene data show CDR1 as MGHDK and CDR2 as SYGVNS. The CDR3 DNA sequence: TGTGCCAGCAGCGAACTTGGACCCGCAGGCTCCCAGAGGGTGAACACTGAAGCTTTCTTT. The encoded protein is CASSELGPAGSQRVNTEAFF.

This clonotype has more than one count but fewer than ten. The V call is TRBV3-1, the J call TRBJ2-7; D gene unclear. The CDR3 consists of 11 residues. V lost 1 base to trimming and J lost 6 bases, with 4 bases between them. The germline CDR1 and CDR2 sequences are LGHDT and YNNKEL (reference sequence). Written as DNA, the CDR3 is TGTGCCAGCAGCCAAGGCCCCGAGCAGTACTTC. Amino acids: CASSQGPEQYF.

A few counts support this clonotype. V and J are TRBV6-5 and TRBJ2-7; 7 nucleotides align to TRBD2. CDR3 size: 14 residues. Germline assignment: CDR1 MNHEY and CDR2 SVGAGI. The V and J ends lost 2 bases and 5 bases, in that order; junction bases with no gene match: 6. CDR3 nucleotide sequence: TGTGCCAGCAGTTACGGGCGGGAGATCGACGAGCAGTACTTC. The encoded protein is CASSYGREIDEQYF.

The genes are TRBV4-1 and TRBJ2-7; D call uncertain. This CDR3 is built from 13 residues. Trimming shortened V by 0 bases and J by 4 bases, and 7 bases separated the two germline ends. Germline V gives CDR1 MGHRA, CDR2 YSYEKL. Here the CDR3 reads CASSQDKGYEQYF. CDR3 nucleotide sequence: TGCGCCAGCAGCCAAGATAAGGGATACGAGCAGTACTTC.

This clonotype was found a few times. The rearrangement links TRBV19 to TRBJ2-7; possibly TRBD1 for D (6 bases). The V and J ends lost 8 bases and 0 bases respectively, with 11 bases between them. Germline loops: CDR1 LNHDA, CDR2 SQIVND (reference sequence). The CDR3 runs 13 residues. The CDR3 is CASADSDSYEQYF. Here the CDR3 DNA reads TGTGCCAGTGCGGACAGCGACTCCTACGAGCAGTACTTC.

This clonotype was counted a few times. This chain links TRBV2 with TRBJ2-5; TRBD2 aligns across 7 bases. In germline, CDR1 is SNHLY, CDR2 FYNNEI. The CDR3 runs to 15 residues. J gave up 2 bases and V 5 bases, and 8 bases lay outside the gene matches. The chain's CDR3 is CASSYIPGLQETQYF. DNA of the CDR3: TGTGCCAGCAGTTATATTCCGGGACTACAAGAGACCCAGTACTTC.

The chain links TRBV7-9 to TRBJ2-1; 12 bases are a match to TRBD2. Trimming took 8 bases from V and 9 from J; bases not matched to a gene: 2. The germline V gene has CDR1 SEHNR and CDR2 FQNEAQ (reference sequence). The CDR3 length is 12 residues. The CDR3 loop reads CASRGLAGEQFF. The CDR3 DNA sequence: TGTGCCAGCCGGGGACTAGCGGGTGAGCAGTTCTTC.

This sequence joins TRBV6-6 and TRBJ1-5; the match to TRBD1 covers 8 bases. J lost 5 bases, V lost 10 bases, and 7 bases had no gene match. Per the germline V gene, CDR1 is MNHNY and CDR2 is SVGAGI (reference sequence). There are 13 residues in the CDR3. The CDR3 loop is CAINDRGYQPQHF. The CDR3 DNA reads TGTGCCATTAACGACAGGGGATATCAGCCCCAGCATTTT.

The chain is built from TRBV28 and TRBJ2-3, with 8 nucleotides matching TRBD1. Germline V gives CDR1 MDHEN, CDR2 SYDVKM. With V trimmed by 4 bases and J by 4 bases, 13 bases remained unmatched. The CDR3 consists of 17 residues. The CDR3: CASSSSSTGQGADTQYF. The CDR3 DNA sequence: TGTGCCAGCAGTTCCTCGTCAACAGGACAGGGTGCAGATACGCAGTATTTT.

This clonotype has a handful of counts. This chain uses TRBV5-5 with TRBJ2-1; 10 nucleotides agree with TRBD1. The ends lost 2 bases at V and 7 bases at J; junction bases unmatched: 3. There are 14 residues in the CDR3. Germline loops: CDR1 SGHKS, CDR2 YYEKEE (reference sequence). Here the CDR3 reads CASSFGTGVNEQFF. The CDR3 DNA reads TGTGCCAGCAGCTTCGGGACAGGGGTGAATGAGCAGTTCTTC.

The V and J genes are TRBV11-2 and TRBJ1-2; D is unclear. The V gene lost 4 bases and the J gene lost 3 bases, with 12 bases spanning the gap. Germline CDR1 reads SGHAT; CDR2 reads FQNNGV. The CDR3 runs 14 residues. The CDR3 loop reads CASSSYSDDYGYTF. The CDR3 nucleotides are TGTGCCAGCAGCTCTTACAGTGATGACTATGGCTACACCTTC. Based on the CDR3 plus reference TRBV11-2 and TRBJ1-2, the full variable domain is EAGVAQSPRYKIIEKRQSVAFWCNPISGHATLYWYQQILGQGPKLLIQFQNNGVVDDSQLPKDRFSAERLKGVDSTLKIQPAKLEDSAVYLCASSSYSDDYGYTFGSGTRLTVV.

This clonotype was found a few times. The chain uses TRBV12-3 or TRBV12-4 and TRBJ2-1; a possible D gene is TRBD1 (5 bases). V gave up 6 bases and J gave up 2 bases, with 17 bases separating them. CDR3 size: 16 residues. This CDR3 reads CASSQFSGIAYNEQFF. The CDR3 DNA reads TGTGCCAGCAGCCAATTCTCAGGGATCGCCTACAATGAGCAGTTCTTC.

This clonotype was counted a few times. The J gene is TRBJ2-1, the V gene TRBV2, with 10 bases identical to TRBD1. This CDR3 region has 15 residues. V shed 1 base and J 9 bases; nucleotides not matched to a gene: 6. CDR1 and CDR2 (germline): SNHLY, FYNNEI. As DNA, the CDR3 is TGTGCCAGCAGTGAAGGCCCCCGACAGGGGGCTGAGCAGTTCTTC. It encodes CASSEGPRQGAEQFF.

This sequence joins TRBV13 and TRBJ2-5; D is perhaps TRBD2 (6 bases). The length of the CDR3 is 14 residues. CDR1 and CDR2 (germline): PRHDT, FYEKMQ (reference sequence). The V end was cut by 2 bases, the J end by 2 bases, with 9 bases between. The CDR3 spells CASSLTGGQETQYF. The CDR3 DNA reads TGTGCCAGCAGCTTAACAGGAGGGCAAGAGACCCAGTACTTC.

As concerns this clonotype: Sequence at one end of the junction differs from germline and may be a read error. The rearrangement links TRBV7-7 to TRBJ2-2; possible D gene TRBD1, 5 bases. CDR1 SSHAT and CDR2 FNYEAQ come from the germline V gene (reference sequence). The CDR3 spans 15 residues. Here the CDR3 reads CASSQGLSYTGELFF. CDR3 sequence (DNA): TGTGCTAGCAGCCAGGGCCTCAGCTACACCGGGGAGCTGTTTTTT.

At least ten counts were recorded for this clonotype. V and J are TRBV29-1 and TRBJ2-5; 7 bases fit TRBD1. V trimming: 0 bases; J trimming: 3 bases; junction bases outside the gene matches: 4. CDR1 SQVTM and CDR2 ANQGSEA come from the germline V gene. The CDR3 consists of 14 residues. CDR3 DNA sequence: TGCAGCGTTGAAGAACCCAGGGGGAAAGAGACCCAGTACTTC. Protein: CSVEEPRGKETQYF.

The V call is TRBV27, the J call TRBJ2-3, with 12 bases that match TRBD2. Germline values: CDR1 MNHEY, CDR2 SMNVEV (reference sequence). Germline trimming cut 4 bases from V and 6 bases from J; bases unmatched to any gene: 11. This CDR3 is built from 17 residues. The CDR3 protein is CASSSLGLAGLSDTQYF. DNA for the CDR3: TGTGCCAGCAGTTCACTCGGACTAGCGGGATTGTCGGATACGCAGTATTTT.

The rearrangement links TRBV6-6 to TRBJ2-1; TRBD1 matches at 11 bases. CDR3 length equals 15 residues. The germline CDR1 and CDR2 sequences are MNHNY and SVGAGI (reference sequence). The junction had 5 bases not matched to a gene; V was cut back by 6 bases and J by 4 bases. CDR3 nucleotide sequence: TGTGCCAGCAGCCGGGACAGGGGGGAATACAATGAGCAGTTCTTC. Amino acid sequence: CASSRDRGEYNEQFF.

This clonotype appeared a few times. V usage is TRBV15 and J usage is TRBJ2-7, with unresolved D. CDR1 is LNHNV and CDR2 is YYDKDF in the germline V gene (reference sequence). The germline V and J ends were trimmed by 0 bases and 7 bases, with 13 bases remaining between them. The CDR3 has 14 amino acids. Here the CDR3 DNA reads TGTGCCACCAGCAGAGATAACGACCATAGAGAGCAGTACTTC. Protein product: CATSRDNDHREQYF.

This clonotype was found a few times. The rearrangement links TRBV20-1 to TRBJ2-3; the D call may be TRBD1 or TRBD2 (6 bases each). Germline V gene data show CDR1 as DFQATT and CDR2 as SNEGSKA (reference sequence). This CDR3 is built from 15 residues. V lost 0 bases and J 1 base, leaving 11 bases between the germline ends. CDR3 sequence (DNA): TGCAGTGCTAGAGATTTTCGGGGGCGCACAGATACGCAGTATTTT. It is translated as CSARDFRGRTDTQYF.

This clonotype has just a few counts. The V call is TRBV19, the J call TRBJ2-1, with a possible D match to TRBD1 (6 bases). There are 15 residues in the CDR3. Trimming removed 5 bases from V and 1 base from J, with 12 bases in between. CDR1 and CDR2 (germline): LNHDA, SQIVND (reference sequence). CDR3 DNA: TGTGCCAGTAGTGAGAAGGGGGATTCCTACAATGAGCAGTTCTTC. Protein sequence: CASSEKGDSYNEQFF. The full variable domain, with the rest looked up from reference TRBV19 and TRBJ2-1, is DGGITQSPKYLFRKEGQNVTLSCEQNLNHDAMYWYRQDPGQGLRLIYYSQIVNDFQKGDIAEGYSVSREKKESFPLTVTSAQKNPTAFYLCASSEKGDSYNEQFFGPGTRLTVL.

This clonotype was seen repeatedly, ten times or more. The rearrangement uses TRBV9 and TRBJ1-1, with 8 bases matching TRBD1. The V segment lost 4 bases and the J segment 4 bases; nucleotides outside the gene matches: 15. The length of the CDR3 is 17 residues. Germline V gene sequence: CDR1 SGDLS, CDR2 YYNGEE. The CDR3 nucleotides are TGTGCCAGCAGCCCTAAGGGGTTAGCAGGGGGCATCACTGAAGCTTTCTTT. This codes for CASSPKGLAGGITEAFF.

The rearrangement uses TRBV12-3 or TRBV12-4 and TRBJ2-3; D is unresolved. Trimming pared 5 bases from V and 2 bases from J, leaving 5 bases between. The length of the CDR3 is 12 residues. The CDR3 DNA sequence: TGTGCCAGCAGTCACATCACAGATACGCAGTATTTT. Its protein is CASSHITDTQYF.